The 21 T cell receptor beta chains below were found in one sample sequenced in a study of monozygotic twins with inflammatory bowel disease (dated by TCRdb to the late 2010s). Libraries came from 5' RACE. The instrument was an Illumina HiSeq 2500. TCRdb reprocessed the public reads and reports one entry per CDR3 protein sequence, without DNA. The table for this sample records some 440,000 distinct CDR3 sequences. Around 2.4% of the sample is taken by the ten largest. The sequenced sample consisted of blood. The receptors were gathered from a human donor with ulcerative colitis or Crohn's disease, or a healthy co-twin of an affected twin (not recorded which).

The chain combines TRBV6-2 or TRBV6-3 with TRBJ2-7; the D gene TCRdb calls, TRBD2, cannot be checked with no DNA. The CDR3 length is 15 residues. Germline V lookup: CDR1 MNHEY, CDR2 SVGEGT. Here the CDR3 reads CASSHREFSLYEQYF.

The gene calls are TRBV12-3 or TRBV12-4 and TRBJ2-3; with no DNA, the TCRdb D assignment of TRBD2 cannot be verified. This CDR3 is 12 amino acids long. CDR3 in amino acids: CASTLAGNTQYF.

This chain joins TRBV18 and TRBJ2-1. CDR1 is KGHSH, CDR2 LQKENI, per germline. The CDR3 length is 14 residues. CDR3 region: CASSPGIGNNEQFF.

The chain has TRBV19 and TRBJ1-5; the D gene TCRdb calls, TRBD1, cannot be checked with no DNA. The CDR3 loop spans 15 amino acids. Germline V lookup: CDR1 LNHDA, CDR2 SQIVND (reference sequence). CDR3 sequence: CASSVGTASNQPQHF. Together with reference TRBV19 and TRBJ1-5, the CDR3 gives the full variable domain: DGGITQSPKYLFRKEGQNVTLSCEQNLNHDAMYWYRQDPGQGLRLIYYSQIVNDFQKGDIAEGYSVSREKKESFPLTVTSAQKNPTAFYLCASSVGTASNQPQHFGDGTRLSIL.

This chain joins TRBV20-1 and TRBJ2-7; without DNA, the TCRdb call of TRBD1 cannot be checked. The CDR3 is 15 amino acids. The germline CDR1 and CDR2 sequences are DFQATT and SNEGSKA (reference sequence). CDR3: CSANDRDTHSYEQYF.

The J gene is TRBJ1-5, the V gene TRBV28; the D call from TCRdb, TRBD1, cannot be confirmed without DNA. Germline V CDR1 and CDR2: MDHEN, SYDVKM. This CDR3 region has 14 residues. Here the CDR3 reads CASSLGTVGQPQHF.

The chain carries TRBV6-5 and TRBJ1-1. CDR3 size: 13 residues. The germline V gene encodes CDR1 MNHEY and CDR2 SVGAGI. The CDR3 is CASSQVRDTEAFF.

The CDR3 protein is CASSSTGEGEKLFF. The chain combines TRBV12-3 or TRBV12-4 with TRBJ1-4; TCRdb's assignment of TRBD1 cannot be checked, as there is no DNA. This CDR3 is 14 amino acids long.

The rearrangement links TRBV20-1 to TRBJ2-3; TCRdb's D call of TRBD2 is untestable without DNA. Germline V gene data show CDR1 as DFQATT and CDR2 as SNEGSKA (reference sequence). The CDR3 consists of 16 residues. CDR3 amino acids: CSARGLAGGPVDTQYF.

The J gene is TRBJ2-1, the V gene TRBV19; TCRdb calls TRBD2, which cannot be checked without DNA. Germline values: CDR1 LNHDA, CDR2 SQIVND (reference sequence). This CDR3 spans 16 amino acids. This CDR3 reads CASRPEGTSGFNEQFF. The full variable domain, its missing parts supplied by reference TRBV19 and TRBJ2-1, is DGGITQSPKYLFRKEGQNVTLSCEQNLNHDAMYWYRQDPGQGLRLIYYSQIVNDFQKGDIAEGYSVSREKKESFPLTVTSAQKNPTAFYLCASRPEGTSGFNEQFFGPGTRLTVL.

This chain uses TRBV6-5 with TRBJ2-7; TCRdb proposes TRBD1, but this gene call is untestable without DNA. There are 16 residues in the CDR3. Germline CDR1 and CDR2: MNHEY and SVGAGI. CDR3 residues: CASSYSTGAGEYEQYF.

The chain employs TRBV4-1 and TRBJ2-1; the D call from TCRdb, TRBD1, cannot be confirmed without DNA. Germline V gene sequence: CDR1 MGHRA, CDR2 YSYEKL. The CDR3 totals 16 residues. The CDR3 loop reads CASSQDGDSSYNEQFF.

The chain uses TRBV12-3 or TRBV12-4 and TRBJ1-5; the TCRdb D gene call, TRBD1, has no DNA to confirm it. This CDR3 comprises 12 residues. This chain's CDR3 is CASSHPSGSQHF.

The V and J genes are TRBV5-1 and TRBJ1-3; TCRdb selects TRBD1, and the lack of DNA leaves this call unchecked. The CDR3 sequence is 16 residues long. Germline CDR1 reads SGHRS; CDR2 reads YFSETQ. The CDR3 reads CASSLDPGGFGNTIYF.

V and J are TRBV12-3 or TRBV12-4 and TRBJ1-5. The CDR3 runs to 12 residues. The CDR3 sequence is CASRWGNQPQHF.

The chain joins TRBV7-2 to TRBJ2-3. CDR3 length: 16 amino acids. Germline CDR1 reads SGHTA; CDR2 reads FQGNSA. The CDR3 here is CASSSRHGGSTDAQYF.

The gene calls are TRBV20-1 and TRBJ2-7; TCRdb selects TRBD1, and the lack of DNA leaves this call unchecked. This CDR3 region has 14 residues. Germline CDR1 and CDR2: DFQATT and SNEGSKA (reference sequence). CDR3 sequence: CSADRGPPGSEQYF.

V gene TRBV7-8 combines with J gene TRBJ2-5; TCRdb outputs TRBD1, but without DNA this stays unchecked. This CDR3 has 14 amino acids. Germline loops: CDR1 SGHVS, CDR2 FQNEAQ. This CDR3 reads CASSHGHSQETQYF.

This chain joins TRBV12-2 and TRBJ2-7; TCRdb's D gene call, TRBD1, goes unchecked for lack of DNA. TRBV12-2 counts as a pseudogene. CDR3 length equals 15 residues. This chain's CDR3 is CASRLVGRAAYEQYF.

The chain carries TRBV18 and TRBJ1-2; no DNA is available, so the TRBD1 call from TCRdb remains unchecked. The CDR3 has 15 residues. Per the germline V gene, CDR1 is KGHSH and CDR2 is LQKENI. The CDR3 sequence is CASSPEGAILYGYTF.

This chain joins TRBV7-9 and TRBJ2-5. CDR3 size: 14 residues. Looked up from germline, CDR1 is SEHNR and CDR2 is FQNEAQ (reference sequence). The CDR3 spells CASSFSGVQETQYF.